The text below deals with one T cell receptor (beta chain). As originally analysed: Scientists estimated how many nucleated cells there were by amplifying reference gene primers. The repertoire was sequenced with immunoSEQ multiplex PCR; TCRdb's copy has only in-frame clones and lacks some. V and J calls and clone size are those listed in that table; D and trimming were worked out from the DNA. Among about 230,000 clones, approximately 88% were seen once, and the ten largest hold about 2.5%. This entry belongs to a study of blood T cell repertoires in COVID-19. About the study: Material from acute and convalescent COVID-19 was sourced from the United States, Italy and Spain.

This study enrolled people aged 18 to 89 from roughly 24 US geographic areas. Allocation to cohorts depended on clinical history reported by the participants. The V end lost 4 bases, the J end lost 8 bases, and 14 bases lay between the germline ends. This CDR3 is built from 13 residues. Germline V gene lookup returns CDR1 WNHNN and CDR2 SYGVQD (reference sequence). This receptor was obtained from a woman in her 40s with acute COVID-19. This chain joins TRBV10-1 and TRBJ1-1, with a weak D call TRBD1 (6 bases). The specimen sequenced was PBMCs or T cells enriched from blood (not recorded which). The CDR3 reads CASSVSPTGEAFF. CDR3 sequence (DNA): TGCGCCAGCAGTGTCAGCCCTACAGGGGAAGCTTTCTTT.